Included here is one T cell receptor beta chain sequence, with context. Its antigen specificity is not known. No base quality information exists; no much larger clone differs at one position. The record originates from a study of OX40 agonist ivuxolimab in advanced cancers. Context from the whole study: The costimulatory receptor OX40 (CD134) was targeted by ivuxolimab, a fully human IgG2 agonistic monoclonal antibody. Patients were allowed to have had prior anti-PD-1, anti-PD-L1 or anti-CTLA-4 therapy, and around two fifths of the dose-escalation patients had been treated with checkpoint inhibitors. The paper covers the monotherapy dose-escalation part of the phase I ivuxolimab trial, which included N = 52 patients. Intravenous ivuxolimab was administered to patients every 2 weeks at six dose levels: 0.01, 0.1, 0.3, 1.5, 3 and 10 mg/kg. A male proportion of around 81% and a mean age of roughly 55 years, ranging from about 23 to 90, were recorded for the dose-escalation cohort. Peripheral TCRbeta sequencing was intended to test whether TCR sequence diversity was altered and clonal T-cell expansion was caused by ivuxolimab. Of the approximately 54 patients in dose escalation, some 19 had hepatocellular carcinoma, some 15 had melanoma, 9 had renal cell carcinoma and 9 had head and neck cancer. Partial responses occurred in three dose-escalation patients, of whom one had hepatocellular carcinoma and two had cutaneous melanoma. General study outcomes and caveats: Low levels of normalized T-cell clonal expansion were also seen in some patients who did not respond. Clonal expansion of both CD4+ and CD8+ blood T cells was observed from baseline to week 6 at doses 0.1 to 3.0 mg/kg. The antigen specificity of the peripheral T cells that underwent clonal expansion was not determined. In the 0.1-3.0 mg/kg groups, partial responders had among the lowest normalized peripheral clonal expansion, particularly in CD8+ T cells. On average, CD8+ T cells showed more expanded clones than CD4+ T cells after ivuxolimab.

Genomic DNA was isolated from the sorted cells so that the TCRbeta CDR3 region could be sequenced. The immunoSEQ Assay was used to sequence the TCRbeta CDR3 regions. TCRdb took this table from immuneACCESS and kept in-frame rearrangements with V and J called. Such tables lack part of the clones; where checked against another copy, unresolved V genes explain under half of the gap, and the rest is unexplained. The sample records 80,000 to 95,000 clones, around 85% of which are singletons. Of the sample, just under 2% is held by the ten largest clones. The CDR3 goes from the cysteine to the phenylalanine over 14 residues. Only CDR3 DNA is held: 42 bases, read in frame from base 1. CDR1 LNHDA and CDR2 SQIVND were looked up in the germline V gene (reference sequence). V ends up 3 bases short and J 7 bases short, with an unmatched junction base count of 1. Patients with a history of autoimmune disease or receiving systemic immunosuppression were excluded from the trial. In every dose cohort, peripheral blood was drawn for TCR sequencing at baseline, cycle 4 day 1, and cycle 7 day 1. Samples came from an open-label, multicenter, first-in-human phase I dose-escalation trial of ivuxolimab. Adults with locally advanced or metastatic melanoma, renal cell carcinoma, hepatocellular carcinoma or head and neck squamous cell carcinoma were enrolled in the trial. CD4+ and CD8+ T cells were sorted separately from peripheral blood before TCR sequencing.

The source of this sequence is an adult with an advanced solid tumor such as melanoma, head and neck, liver or kidney cancer. Sequencing used CD4+ or CD8+ T cells sorted from blood, obtained in a trial of the OX40 agonist ivuxolimab. In this chain, TRBV19 is recombined with TRBJ1-6; 9 central bases correspond to TRBD1. The sequence in DNA is TGTGCCAGTAGTATGGGACAGGGAAATTCACCCCTCCACTTT. Translated, this is CASSMGQGNSPLHF.